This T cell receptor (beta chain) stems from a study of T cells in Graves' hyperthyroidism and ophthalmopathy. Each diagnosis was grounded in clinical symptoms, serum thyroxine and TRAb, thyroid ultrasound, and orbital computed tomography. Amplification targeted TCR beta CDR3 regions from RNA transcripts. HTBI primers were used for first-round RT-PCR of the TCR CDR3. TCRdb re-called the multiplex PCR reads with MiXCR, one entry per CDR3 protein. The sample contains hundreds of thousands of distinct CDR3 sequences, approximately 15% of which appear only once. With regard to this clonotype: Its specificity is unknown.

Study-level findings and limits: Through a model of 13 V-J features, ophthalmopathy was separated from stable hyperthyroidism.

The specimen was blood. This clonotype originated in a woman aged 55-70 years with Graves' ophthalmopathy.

CDR3 bases: TGTGCCAGCACCTTCGGACAGCCCAATGAAAAACTGTTTTTT. Translating it yields CASTFGQPNEKLFF. The rearrangement joins TRBV7-9 to TRBJ1-4; possible D gene TRBD1, 6 bases. This CDR3 has 14 residues. The V gene's germline CDR1 is SEHNR and CDR2 FQNEAQ (reference sequence). Trimming pared 7 bases from V and 5 bases from J, leaving 14 bases between.